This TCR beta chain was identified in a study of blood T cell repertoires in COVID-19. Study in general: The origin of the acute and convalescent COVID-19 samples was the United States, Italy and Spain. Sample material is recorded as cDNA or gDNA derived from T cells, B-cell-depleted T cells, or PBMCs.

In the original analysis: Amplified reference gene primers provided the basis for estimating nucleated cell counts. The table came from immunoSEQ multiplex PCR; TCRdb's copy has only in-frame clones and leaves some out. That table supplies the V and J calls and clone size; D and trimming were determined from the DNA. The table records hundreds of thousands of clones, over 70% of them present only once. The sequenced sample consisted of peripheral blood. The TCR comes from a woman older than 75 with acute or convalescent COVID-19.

CDR3 in amino acids: CAISESAGGPLDTQYF. The CDR3 coding sequence is TGTGCCATCAGTGAGTCGGCGGGAGGGCCTTTAGATACGCAGTATTTT. The chain is built from TRBV10-3 and TRBJ2-3, with TRBD2 matching over 9 bases. The CDR3 runs 16 residues. Germline V CDR1 and CDR2: ENHRY, SYGVKD. V lost 0 bases and J lost 5; bases outside the gene matches: 6.